The sample holds many counts of the clone carrying this TCR beta chain. Its antigen is still unknown. This entry comes from a study of identical twins. TCRdb itself ran the 5' RACE reads through MiXCR, one entry per CDR3 protein. This table has 150,000 or so distinct CDR3 sequences, 3% to 4.5% appearing once. Study-level findings and limits: Weaker excess twin sharing was seen among beta out-of-frame sequences.

With 3 bases clipped from V and 2 bases from J, the junction kept 2 bases outside the gene matches. CDR1 LGHDT and CDR2 YNNKEL come from the germline V gene (reference sequence). CDR3 length: 15 residues. Sequencing input: memory T cells sorted from blood. The chain combines TRBV3-1 with TRBJ2-1; 9 bases line up with TRBD2. The TCR comes from a man between 18 and 35 years old in good health. CDR3 sequence (DNA): TGTGCCAGCAGCCAGCTAGCGGGACCCTACAATGAGCAGTTCTTC. Encoded protein: CASSQLAGPYNEQFF.